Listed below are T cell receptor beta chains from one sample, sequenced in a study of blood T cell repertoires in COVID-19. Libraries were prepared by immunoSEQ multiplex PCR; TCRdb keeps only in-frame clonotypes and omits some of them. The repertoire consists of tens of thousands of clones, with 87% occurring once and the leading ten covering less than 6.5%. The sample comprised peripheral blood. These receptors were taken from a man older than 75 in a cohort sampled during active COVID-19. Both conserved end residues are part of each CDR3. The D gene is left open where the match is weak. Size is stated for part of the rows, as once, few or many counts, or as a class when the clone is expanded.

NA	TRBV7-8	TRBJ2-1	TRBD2	CASSLGAGGTYNEQFF	TGTGCCAGCAGCTTAGGGGCGGGGGGCACCTACAATGAGCAGTTCTTC
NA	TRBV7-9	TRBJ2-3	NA	CASSLELSTDTQYF	TGTGCCAGCAGCTTAGAACTTAGCACAGATACGCAGTATTTT
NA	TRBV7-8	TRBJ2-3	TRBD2	CASSLRRTSGGTISTDTQYF	TGTGCCAGCAGCTTACGAAGGACTAGCGGGGGGACAATTAGCACAGATACGCAGTATTTT
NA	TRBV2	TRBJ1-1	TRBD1	CASSDRGVGTEAFF	TGTGCCAGCAGCGACAGGGGAGTGGGAACTGAAGCTTTCTTT
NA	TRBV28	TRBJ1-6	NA	CASSLSQGMVNSPLHF	TGTGCCAGCAGTTTATCGCAGGGGATGGTGAATTCACCCCTCCACTTT
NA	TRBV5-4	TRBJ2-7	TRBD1	CASSLDGRGLSEQYF	TGTGCCAGCAGCTTGGACGGCAGGGGGCTCTCCGAGCAGTACTTC
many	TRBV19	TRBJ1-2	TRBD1	CASSPDRVDGYTF	TGTGCCAGTAGTCCCGACAGGGTCGATGGCTACACCTTC
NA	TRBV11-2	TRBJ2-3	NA	CASSLDLGFTDTQYF	TGTGCCAGCAGCTTAGATCTCGGTTTCACAGATACGCAGTATTTT
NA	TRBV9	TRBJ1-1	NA	CASSVALGRGGTEAFF	TGTGCCAGCAGCGTAGCCCTTGGCCGCGGGGGCACTGAAGCTTTCTTT
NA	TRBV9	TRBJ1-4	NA	CASSVASRGNEKLFF	TGTGCCAGCAGCGTAGCTTCACGGGGGAATGAAAAACTGTTTTTT
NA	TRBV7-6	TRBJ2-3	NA	CAKGGAGADTQYF	TGTGCCAAAGGTGGGGCTGGGGCAGATACGCAGTATTTT
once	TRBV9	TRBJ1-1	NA	CASSVATGTEAFF	TGTGCCAGCAGCGTAGCTACAGGCACTGAAGCTTTCTTT
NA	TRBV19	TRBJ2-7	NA	CATSTGQRTYEQYF	TGTGCCACCTCAACCGGACAGAGGACCTACGAGCAGTACTTC
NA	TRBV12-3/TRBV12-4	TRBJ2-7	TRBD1	CASRTGPYEQYF	TGTGCCAGCCGGACAGGCCCCTACGAGCAGTACTTC
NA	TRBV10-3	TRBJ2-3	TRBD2	CAISETRLAGLTDTQYF	TGTGCCATCAGTGAGACGAGACTAGCGGGCCTCACAGATACGCAGTATTTT
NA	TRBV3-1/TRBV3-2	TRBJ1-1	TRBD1	CASSQGEGGGTEAFF	TGTGCCAGCAGCCAAGGAGAAGGGGGCGGCACTGAAGCTTTCTTT
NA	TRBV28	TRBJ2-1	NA	CASSFFEAYNEQFF	TGTGCCAGCAGTTTCTTTGAGGCTTACAATGAGCAGTTCTTC
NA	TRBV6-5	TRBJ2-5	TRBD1	CASKTGTGGVETQYF	TGTGCCAGCAAGACCGGGACAGGGGGCGTGGAGACCCAGTACTTC
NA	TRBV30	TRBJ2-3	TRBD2	CAWSPIGTTTTDTQYF	TGTGCCTGGAGTCCCATCGGGACTACTACCACAGATACGCAGTATTTT
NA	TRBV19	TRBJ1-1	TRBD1	CASSMGDRVDTEAFF	TGTGCCAGTAGTATGGGGGACAGGGTCGACACTGAAGCTTTCTTT
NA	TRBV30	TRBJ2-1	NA	CAWRETRVSWDEQFF	TGTGCCTGGAGGGAGACTAGGGTGTCTTGGGATGAGCAGTTCTTC
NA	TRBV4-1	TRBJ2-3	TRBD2	CASSQREGTDTQYF	TGCGCCAGCAGCCAACGGGAGGGCACAGATACGCAGTATTTT
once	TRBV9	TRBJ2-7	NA	CASSPGSLNEQYF	TGTGCCAGCAGCCCGGGATCTCTTAACGAGCAGTACTTC
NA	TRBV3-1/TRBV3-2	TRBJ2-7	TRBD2	CASSQDTLAGVHEQYF	TGTGCCAGCAGCCAAGATACCCTAGCGGGGGTCCACGAGCAGTACTTC
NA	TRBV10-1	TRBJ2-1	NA	CASSAQGMGEQFF	TGCGCCAGCAGTGCGCAGGGAATGGGCGAGCAGTTCTTC
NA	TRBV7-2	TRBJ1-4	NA	CASSYVGGTLFF	TGTGCCAGCAGCTACGTTGGAGGTACACTGTTTTTT
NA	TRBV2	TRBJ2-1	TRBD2	CASNREGRNNEQFF	TGTGCCAGCAATCGGGAGGGCCGAAACAATGAGCAGTTCTTC
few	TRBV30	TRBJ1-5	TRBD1	CAWSNGQGAYSNQPQHF	TGTGCCTGGAGTAATGGACAGGGGGCTTATAGCAATCAGCCCCAGCATTTT
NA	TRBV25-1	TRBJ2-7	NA	CASSEQTGFGSEQYF	TGTGCCAGCAGTGAACAAACGGGGTTTGGGTCCGAGCAGTACTTC
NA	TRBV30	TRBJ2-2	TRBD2	CAWSGLAGPSIGGELFF	TGTGCCTGGAGTGGTCTAGCGGGCCCGAGCATCGGAGGGGAGCTGTTTTTT
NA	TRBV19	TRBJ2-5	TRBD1	CASSTTGALQETQYF	TGTGCCAGTAGTACGACAGGGGCCCTCCAAGAGACCCAGTACTTC
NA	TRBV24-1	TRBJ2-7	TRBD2	CATRTRESEQYF	TGTGCCACCCGGACTAGAGAGAGCGAGCAGTACTTC
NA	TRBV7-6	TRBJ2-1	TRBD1	CASSLATHRGFSYNEQFF	TGTGCCAGCAGCTTAGCCACTCACAGGGGGTTCTCCTACAATGAGCAGTTCTTC
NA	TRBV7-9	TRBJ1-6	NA	CASRSGADSPLHF	TGTGCCAGCAGATCAGGGGCGGATTCACCCCTCCACTTT
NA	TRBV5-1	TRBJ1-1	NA	CASSYRAMNTEAFF	TGCGCCAGCAGCTACAGGGCCATGAACACTGAAGCTTTCTTT
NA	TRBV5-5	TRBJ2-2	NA	CASSAGPGTGELFF	TGTGCCAGCAGCGCTGGCCCGGGCACCGGGGAGCTGTTTTTT
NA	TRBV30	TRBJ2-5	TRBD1	CAWSRPGQQETQYF	TGTGCCTGGAGTAGACCGGGACAGCAAGAGACCCAGTACTTC
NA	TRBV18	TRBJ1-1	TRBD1	CASSPRTGDAEAFF	TGTGCCAGCTCACCGCGGACAGGGGACGCTGAAGCTTTCTTT
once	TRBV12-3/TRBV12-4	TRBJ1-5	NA	CASSTGFNQPQHF	TGTGCCAGCAGTACAGGTTTCAATCAGCCCCAGCATTTT
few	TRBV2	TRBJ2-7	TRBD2	CASRAEGGGAYEQYF	TGTGCCAGCAGGGCCGAGGGCGGGGGAGCCTACGAGCAGTACTTC